This T cell receptor beta chain was retrieved from a study of beta chain features in type 1 diabetes. Study-wide results and limits: Diminished insertions and augmented deletions at VDJ junctions characterized type 1 diabetes patients. There was no resolution here of whether HLA type influences TCRB rearrangement. Type 1 diabetes patients had moderately but significantly shorter TCRB CDR3s in all four CD4+ subsets.

The authors sorted CD4+ naive, central memory, regulatory and stem cell-like memory cells via CD45RO/CCR7/CD25/CD127/CD95/CD27. Per the germline V gene, CDR1 is MNHEY and CDR2 is SVGAGI. The CDR3 consists of 14 residues. V shed 6 bases, J shed 6 bases, and the junction held 8 bases outside the gene matches. Since all of the isolated RNA was reverse transcribed, expressed TCRB transcripts were what got sequenced. Repertoires were generated with immunoSEQ multiplex PCR, while TCRdb's copy carries only in-frame clones and drops some. Of around 280,000 clones in the sample, 14% to 15% were seen once. This clone was observed a handful of times. The antigen remains unidentified.

The J gene is TRBJ2-7, the V gene TRBV6-5, with 10 bases lining up with TRBD1. The TCR was taken from a man younger than 35 with type 1 diabetes. Sample: naive CD4+ T cells from blood. CDR3 coding DNA: TGTGCCAGCAGCGACAGGGGGCAAGTTCCCGAGCAGTACTTC. Its translation is CASSDRGQVPEQYF.